This T cell receptor (beta chain) comes out of a study of PD-L1 blockade in urothelial cancer. About the study: Patients started atezolizumab around 2014, 1,200 mg intravenously every 3 weeks.

Trimming left V 3 bases short and J 4 bases short, with 10 bases between. This CDR3 comprises 15 residues. Germline lookup yields CDR1 LNHDA and CDR2 SQIVND (reference sequence). Assay: immunoSEQ multiplex PCR; the TCRdb copy retains only in-frame clones and omits some. This sample has tens of thousands of clones, with roughly nine tenths found just once. This TCR was sampled from a woman in her 70s with urothelial cancer. V is TRBV19 and J is TRBJ2-6; D is unresolved. The sequencing here drew on PBMCs, taken around atezolizumab (anti-PD-L1) treatment. This CDR3 reads CASSISQAGANVLTF. As DNA, the CDR3 is TGTGCCAGTAGTATTAGTCAGGCGGGGGCCAACGTCCTGACTTTC. Full variable domain (remainder filled in from reference TRBV19 and TRBJ2-6): DGGITQSPKYLFRKEGQNVTLSCEQNLNHDAMYWYRQDPGQGLRLIYYSQIVNDFQKGDIAEGYSVSREKKESFPLTVTSAQKNPTAFYLCASSISQAGANVLTFGAGSRLTVL.